This T cell receptor beta chain was sequenced in a study of OX40 agonist ivuxolimab in advanced cancers. At the level of the whole study: Ivuxolimab was a fully human IgG2 agonistic monoclonal antibody targeting the costimulatory receptor OX40 (CD134). Intravenous ivuxolimab was administered to patients every 2 weeks at six dose levels: 0.01, 0.1, 0.3, 1.5, 3 and 10 mg/kg. Of the approximately 50 dose-escalation patients, hepatocellular carcinoma was present in roughly 19, melanoma in approximately 15, renal cell carcinoma in 9 and head and neck cancer in 9. A male proportion of 75% to 85% and a mean age of approximately 61 years, ranging from 23 to 79, were recorded for the dose-escalation cohort. Patients were allowed to have had prior anti-PD-1, anti-PD-L1 or anti-CTLA-4 therapy, and approximately 40% of the dose-escalation patients had previously received checkpoint inhibitors. Partial responses were achieved by three dose-escalation patients, of whom one had hepatocellular carcinoma and two had cutaneous melanoma. The point of sequencing TCRbeta in the periphery was to test whether ivuxolimab changed TCR sequence diversity and drove clonal T-cell expansion. The paper reports the monotherapy dose-escalation portion (N = 52 patients) of the phase I ivuxolimab trial. Study-level results and caveats: The antigen specificity of the peripheral T cells that underwent clonal expansion was not determined. Partial responders in the 0.1-3.0 mg/kg groups had among the lowest normalized peripheral clonal expansion, especially among CD8+ T cells. Low levels of normalized T-cell clonal expansion were also seen in some patients who did not respond. After ivuxolimab, expanded clones were on average more numerous among CD8+ T cells than among CD4+ T cells. At doses from 0.1 to 3.0 mg/kg, clonal expansion was seen in both CD4+ and CD8+ blood T cells between baseline and week 6.

Patients with autoimmune disease history or receiving systemic immunosuppression were excluded from the trial. Peripheral blood for TCR sequencing was drawn from every dose cohort at baseline, at cycle 4 day 1 and at cycle 7 day 1. Samples were obtained from an open-label, multicenter, first-in-human phase I dose-escalation trial of ivuxolimab. The trial enrolled adults with locally advanced or metastatic head and neck squamous cell, hepatocellular, melanoma or renal cell carcinoma. Before TCR sequencing, CD4+ and CD8+ T cells were separately sorted from peripheral blood. This clone was counted between two and nine times. Its antigen is still unknown. Base qualities are missing; no much larger clone stands one base away. Genomic DNA was isolated from the sorted cells so that the TCRbeta CDR3 region could be sequenced. TCRbeta CDR3 regions were sequenced using the immunoSEQ Assay. The table was pulled from immuneACCESS by TCRdb, which kept in-frame rearrangements only. Such tables lose some clones; where checked, under half of the loss comes from unresolved V genes, and the rest has no known cause. Present in this sample are about 15,000 clones, 82% of which were seen just once. About 45% of the sample lies in the top ten.

As encoded in the germline V gene (reference sequence), CDR1 is LNHDA while CDR2 is SQIVND. Its CDR3 holds 16 amino acids, cysteine through phenylalanine. The only DNA kept is the CDR3, 48 bases in frame from the first base. Deletion took 2 bases off V and 4 bases off J, with a span of 17 bases between the germline ends. Sequences were derived from CD4+ or CD8+ T cells sorted from blood, sampled in a trial of the OX40 agonist ivuxolimab. The sequence was obtained from an adult with an advanced solid tumor such as melanoma, head and neck, liver or kidney cancer. The chain is made from TRBV19 and TRBJ1-2, and the D gene may be TRBD1, 6 bases matching. CDR3 region: CASSIPTGRRGYGYTF. The bases read TGTGCCAGTAGTATACCGACAGGCCGCCGTGGCTATGGCTACACCTTC.